A single sample is the source of the 25 T cell receptor beta chains below, sequenced in a study of T cell repertoires in cytomegalovirus infection. TCRdb reprocessed the reads via MiXCR and lists one record per CDR3 protein. The repertoire holds a few hundred thousand distinct CDR3 sequences, 26% seen once, with approximately 13% in the top ten. The sample comprised PBMCs. The receptors derive from a human donor in good health (CMV status not recorded). Some clones in this sample may be carry-over from other donors' samples.

This clonotype turned up a few times. The gene calls are TRBV12-3 or TRBV12-4 and TRBJ2-3, with 7 bases that match TRBD2. After removal of 4 bases from V and 2 bases from J, the junction contained 9 bases not matched to a gene. CDR3 size: 16 residues. The CDR3 protein is CASSSPWGGDTDTQYF. In nucleotides, the CDR3 is TGTGCCAGCAGTTCACCCTGGGGGGGGGACACAGATACGCAGTATTTT.

There are a few counts of this clonotype. V and J are TRBV11-3 and TRBJ2-5, with D uncertain. CDR1 is SGHNT, CDR2 YENEEA, per germline. Trimming removed 3 bases at V and 1 base at J, with 12 bases between. The CDR3 is 15 amino acids. The CDR3 sequence: CASSFLQASQETQYF. The DNA for the CDR3 is TGTGCCAGCAGCTTTCTGCAGGCTTCCCAAGAGACCCAGTACTTC.

This clonotype was counted a few times. The rearrangement joins TRBV6-5 to TRBJ2-1; 12 bases match TRBD2. V dropped 10 bases and J dropped 9; count of bases not matched to a gene: 7. The CDR3 runs to 13 residues. From germline, CDR1 is MNHEY and CDR2 SVGAGI. As DNA, the CDR3 is TGTGCCACCAGACTAGCGGGAGTCGCTGAGCAGTTCTTC. It yields the protein CATRLAGVAEQFF.

V and J are TRBV19 and TRBJ2-7, with TRBD1 matching 8 bases. This CDR3 comprises 14 residues. Per the germline V gene, CDR1 is LNHDA and CDR2 is SQIVND (reference sequence). With V trimmed by 3 bases and J by 5 bases, 6 bases remained unmatched. DNA for the CDR3: TGTGCCAGTAGTATGGACAGGGTAAACAACGAGCAGTACTTC. Residues: CASSMDRVNNEQYF.

The J gene is TRBJ2-1, the V gene TRBV9; TRBD2 aligns across 9 bases. There are 15 residues in the CDR3. CDR1 is SGDLS, CDR2 YYNGEE, per germline. V lost 3 bases and J lost 8; bases outside the gene matches: 9. CDR3 in DNA: TGTGCCAGCAGCGGCGCGGGGACTAGCACCCATGAGCAGTTCTTC. Its protein is CASSGAGTSTHEQFF.

This sequence joins TRBV14 and TRBJ1-4; 10 nucleotides agree with TRBD1. CDR1 and CDR2 (germline): SGHDN, FVKESK. The V gene end was trimmed by 4 bases and the J gene end by 7 bases; junction bases not matched to a gene: 9. The CDR3 spans 16 residues. CDR3: CASSLTGTGVAEKLFF. CDR3 coding DNA: TGTGCCAGCAGCCTTACCGGGACAGGGGTGGCTGAAAAACTGTTTTTT.

This clonotype was detected only a few times. V is TRBV7-9 and J is TRBJ2-1; possibly TRBD1 for D (6 bases). V was cut by 6 bases and J by 5 bases, with 8 bases left in between. There are 12 residues in the CDR3. Germline assignment: CDR1 SEHNR and CDR2 FQNEAQ (reference sequence). This CDR3 reads CASSRQDNEQFF. The CDR3 DNA is TGTGCCAGCAGTAGACAGGACAATGAGCAGTTCTTC.

The gene calls are TRBV29-1 and TRBJ1-2; no clear D. The CDR3 loop spans 12 amino acids. Trimming removed 5 bases from V and 0 bases from J, with 7 bases in between. Looked up from germline, CDR1 is SQVTM and CDR2 is ANQGSEA. The DNA of the CDR3 is TGCAGCGTTTCGGCAGCTAACTATGGCTACACCTTC. Translating it yields CSVSAANYGYTF.

This clonotype was observed at least ten times. The V call is TRBV7-8, the J call TRBJ2-2; either TRBD1 or TRBD2 may fit D (5 bases each). V was trimmed by 0 bases and J by 7 bases, leaving 15 bases between them. Germline CDR1 is SGHVS and CDR2 is FQNEAQ. The CDR3 loop spans 16 amino acids. CDR3 bases: TGTGCCAGCAGCTTAGCGGGAGCGTCAGGGAGCGGGGAGCTGTTTTTT. This gives the protein CASSLAGASGSGELFF.

This chain uses TRBV6-2 or TRBV6-3 with TRBJ1-4; 8 bases are shared with TRBD1. Per germline, CDR1 MNHEY and CDR2 SVGEGT. J lost 8 bases, V lost 6 bases, and 14 bases had no gene match. The CDR3 sequence is 16 residues long. In DNA form, the CDR3 reads TGTGCCAGCAGCCGAAGTTCGGACAGGGTTCTGGAAAAACTGTTTTTT. Its translation is CASSRSSDRVLEKLFF.

The chain is built from TRBV29-1 and TRBJ1-4, with D possibly TRBD1 on 6 matching bases. Germline values: CDR1 SQVTM, CDR2 ANQGSEA. This CDR3 region has 13 residues. V gave up 7 bases and J gave up 7 bases, with 16 bases separating them. CDR3 loop: CSGRWGGGEKLFF. The CDR3 DNA follows: TGCAGCGGGAGATGGGGGGGCGGTGAAAAACTGTTTTTT.

This clonotype was observed a few times. V gene TRBV6-5 combines with J gene TRBJ1-2; 11 bases are a match to TRBD1. V lost 0 bases and J lost 2; bases outside the gene matches: 2. The CDR3 is made up of 16 amino acids. Germline lookup yields CDR1 MNHEY and CDR2 SVGAGI. In nucleotides, the CDR3 is TGTGCCAGCAGTTACTCTTGGACAGGGGGCAACTATGGCTACACCTTC. It yields the protein CASSYSWTGGNYGYTF.

This chain links TRBV4-1 with TRBJ2-3, with a weak D call TRBD1 (5 bases). CDR1 and CDR2 (germline): MGHRA, YSYEKL. Trimming shortened V by 5 bases and J by 4 bases, and 13 bases separated the two germline ends. The CDR3 sequence is 14 residues long. Written as DNA, the CDR3 is TGCGCCAGCAGCGTAGGGGTTGTTGCAGATACGCAGTATTTT. Translation: CASSVGVVADTQYF.

This clonotype was observed many times. This chain uses TRBV7-9 with TRBJ1-2; D ambiguous. V dropped 2 bases and J dropped 8 bases, with 21 bases sitting between them. The germline V gene has CDR1 SEHNR and CDR2 FQNEAQ (reference sequence). There are 16 residues in the CDR3. The CDR3 nucleotides read TGTGCCAGCAGCTTAACTACTTCGGTACACTCGAGGGGCTACACCTTC. It is translated as CASSLTTSVHSRGYTF.

This clonotype was observed many times. This chain connects TRBV7-2 to TRBJ1-4; D is possibly TRBD1 (6 bases). This CDR3 has 16 residues. Looked up from germline, CDR1 is SGHTA and CDR2 is FQGNSA. Trimming took 5 bases from V and 7 from J, leaving 20 bases between them. CDR3 sequence reads: CASSTGRGGGGEKLFF. The CDR3 DNA is TGTGCCAGCAGCACCGGGAGGGGGGGCGGGGGTGAAAAACTGTTTTTT. Combining the CDR3 with reference TRBV7-2 and TRBJ1-4 gives the whole variable domain GAGVSQSPSNKVTEKGKDVELRCDPISGHTALYWYRQSLGQGLEFLIYFQGNSAPDKSGLPSDRFSAERTGGSVSTLTIQRTQQEDSAVYLCASSTGRGGGGEKLFFGSGTQLSVL.

The V and J genes are TRBV11-1 and TRBJ2-3; D possibly matches TRBD1 or TRBD2 (5 bases each). The CDR3 is 14 residues long. From germline, CDR1 is SGHAT and CDR2 FQDESV (reference sequence). Trimming took 4 bases from V and 2 from J, leaving 10 bases between them. The CDR3 spells CASSSWDLTDTQYF. Here the CDR3 DNA reads TGTGCCAGCAGCTCGTGGGACCTCACAGATACGCAGTATTTT.

The chain is built from TRBV28 and TRBJ2-7; tentative D call: TRBD1 (5 bases). The CDR3 spans 16 residues. Deletions cut 1 base from V and 3 bases from J, with 16 bases between. The germline V gene encodes CDR1 MDHEN and CDR2 SYDVKM. The CDR3: CASSLSRTAGYYEQYF. In DNA, the CDR3 is TGTGCCAGCAGTTTATCCCGGACCGCAGGGTACTACGAGCAGTACTTC.

This clonotype turned up a few times. The chain is built from TRBV7-6 and TRBJ1-2; 7 bases agree with TRBD1. The CDR3 has 15 amino acids. Germline lookup yields CDR1 SGHVS and CDR2 FNYEAQ. V lost 5 bases to trimming and J lost 1 base; unmatched junction nucleotides: 7. The CDR3 DNA sequence: TGTGCCAGCAGCCCCCAGGGGGTGAATAACTATGGCTACACCTTC. Translation gives CASSPQGVNNYGYTF. The full variable domain, in which reference TRBV7-6 and TRBJ1-2 provide the parts outside the CDR3, is GAGVSQSPRYKVTKRGQDVALRCDPISGHVSLYWYRQALGQGPEFLTYFNYEAQQDKSGLPNDRFSAERPEGSISTLTIQRTEQRDSAMYRCASSPQGVNNYGYTFGSGTRLTVV.

This clonotype was observed a handful of times. The junction differs from germline at one of its ends, possibly a read error. The chain is built from TRBV7-6 and TRBJ2-2; D is ambiguous. Germline loops: CDR1 SGHVS, CDR2 FNYEAQ. The CDR3 loop spans 16 amino acids. CDR3 coding DNA: TGTGCTAGCAGCCAACCTGGGTGGTATGAGACCGGGGAGCTGTTTTTT. Encoded protein: CASSQPGWYETGELFF.

This chain connects TRBV20-1 to TRBJ2-7; TRBD2 might be the D (5 bases). V dropped 3 bases and J dropped 2 bases, with 17 bases sitting between them. This CDR3 contains 15 residues. The germline V gene has CDR1 DFQATT and CDR2 SNEGSKA (reference sequence). CDR3 in amino acids: CSASPLSVGAYEQYF. Written as DNA, the CDR3 is TGCAGTGCTAGCCCGCTCTCGGTCGGGGCCTACGAGCAGTACTTC.

Many counts were recorded for this clonotype. The CDR3 sequence is CASSLVDGYTF. In DNA form, the CDR3 reads TGTGCCAGCAGCTTAGTTGATGGCTACACCTTC. V usage is TRBV7-2 and J usage is TRBJ1-2; no definite D call. This CDR3 spans 11 amino acids. The germline CDR1 and CDR2 sequences are SGHTA and FQGNSA. The V end was cut by 1 base, the J end by 6 bases, with 3 bases between.

This chain uses TRBV28 with TRBJ2-7; tentatively, D is TRBD2 (6 bases). V was trimmed by 9 bases and J by 7 bases, leaving 22 bases between them. The germline gives CDR1 MDHEN, CDR2 SYDVKM. This CDR3 has 14 residues. The CDR3 loop is CASARGGALGEQYF. In DNA form, the CDR3 reads TGTGCCAGTGCCCGAGGAGGGGCGCTGGGGGAGCAGTACTTC. The entire variable domain, with the rest obtained from reference TRBV28 and TRBJ2-7, is as follows: DVKVTQSSRYLVKRTGEKVFLECVQDMDHENMFWYRQDPGLGLRLIYFSYDVKMKEKGDIPEGYSVSREKKERFSLILESASTNQTSMYLCASARGGALGEQYFGPGTRLTVT.

This clonotype was observed many times. J is TRBJ1-5 and V is TRBV7-9; D remains unclear. The V end was cut by 5 bases, the J end by 1 base, with 3 bases between. The CDR3 length is 12 residues. CDR1 is SEHNR, CDR2 FQNEAQ, per germline (reference sequence). The CDR3 DNA is TGTGCCAGCAGCCAAAGCAATCAGCCCCAGCATTTT. Translated, it gives CASSQSNQPQHF.

The genes are TRBV10-3 and TRBJ1-3; 8 bases line up with TRBD1. V shed 4 bases and J 11 bases; nucleotides not matched to a gene: 13. The CDR3 is 15 residues long. Per germline, CDR1 ENHRY and CDR2 SYGVKD. The CDR3 region is CAISVSGTGAGAIYF. CDR3 sequence (DNA): TGTGCCATCAGTGTTTCCGGGACAGGTGCCGGAGCCATATATTTT.

V is TRBV7-3 and J is TRBJ2-1; D might be TRBD2 (6 bases). The germline gives CDR1 SGHTA, CDR2 FQGTGA. The germline V and J ends were trimmed by 4 bases and 4 bases, with 14 bases remaining between them. There are 15 residues in the CDR3. The CDR3 reads CASSYRGTKYNEQFF. The CDR3 DNA is TGTGCCAGCAGCTACCGCGGGACCAAGTACAATGAGCAGTTCTTC.